Below are 15 T cell receptor beta chains sequenced from a single sample in a study of CD8+ T cells in alopecia areata. RNA was extracted and reverse transcribed into cDNA as the sequencing template. Profiling relied on immunoSEQ multiplex PCR, and the TCRdb table lists in-frame clones only, not all of them. The sample carries roughly 180,000 clones, more than 55% recorded once. Treatment described: oral pan-JAK inhibitor, 5-10 mg twice daily. Sequenced material: CD4+ T cells sorted from blood, taken at week 4, from a patient treated with tofacitinib. Receptors were obtained from a human donor with alopecia areata.

The chain joins TRBV4-3 to TRBJ2-2; tentatively, D is TRBD1 (6 bases). Germline CDR1 reads LGHNA; CDR2 reads YSLEER. The CDR3 is 16 amino acids. Deletions cut 4 bases from V and 1 base from J, with 13 bases between. The CDR3 protein is CASSLFAQGNTGELFF. The DNA of the CDR3 is TGCGCCAGCAGCCTTTTCGCACAGGGGAACACCGGGGAGCTGTTTTTT.

This clone was picked up many times. The DNA for the CDR3 is TGTGCCAGCAGCTCGGGGGACAGGGGGATGTATTCACCCCTCCACTTT. This sequence encodes CASSSGDRGMYSPLHF. The chain links TRBV7-2 to TRBJ1-6; 11 bases are shared with TRBD1. There are 16 residues in the CDR3. Trimming removed 4 bases from V and 8 bases from J; junction bases left unmatched: 7. Germline-derived CDR1 and CDR2 are SGHTA and FQGNSA. Supplemented by reference TRBV7-2 and TRBJ1-6, the full variable domain reads GAGVSQSPSNKVTEKGKDVELRCDPISGHTALYWYRQSLGQGLEFLIYFQGNSAPDKSGLPSDRFSAERTGGSVSTLTIQRTQQEDSAVYLCASSSGDRGMYSPLHFGNGTRLTVT.

This clone was seen a few times. The chain combines TRBV29-1 with TRBJ2-3; 10 bases align to TRBD2. V lost 6 bases and J lost 4; bases outside the gene matches: 4. Germline V gene lookup returns CDR1 SQVTM and CDR2 ANQGSEA. The CDR3 loop spans 13 amino acids. The CDR3 region has the DNA TGCAGCGTGGACCTAGCGGGAGCAGATACGCAGTATTTT. It translates to CSVDLAGADTQYF.

This clone was picked up one time. V is TRBV7-2 and J is TRBJ2-5; D is uncertain. This CDR3 has 13 residues. With 5 bases removed from V and 4 bases from J, the gap between germline ends came to 11 bases. Germline V gene sequence: CDR1 SGHTA, CDR2 FQGNSA. The CDR3: CASSPRGIETQYF. The CDR3 coding sequence is TGTGCCAGCAGCCCGCGCGGCATAGAGACCCAGTACTTC.

The rearrangement uses TRBV21-1 and TRBJ2-1; TRBD2, as called in the table, went unchecked against the DNA. TRBV21-1 is labeled a pseudogene. CDR3 size: 19 residues. As DNA, the CDR3 is TGTGCCAGCAGCAACCCTTCCAAACGCGGGGCGGGCTCCTACAATGAGCAGTTCTTC. Translated: CASSNPSKRGAGSYNEQFF.

A few counts support this clone. The CDR3 DNA is TGCAGCGTTTTAGCCACAGTCCCCTATGAAAAACTGTTTTTT. It translates to CSVLATVPYEKLFF. The chain joins TRBV29-1 to TRBJ1-4; D call uncertain. This CDR3 spans 14 amino acids. Germline assignment: CDR1 SQVTM and CDR2 ANQGSEA. V was shortened by 5 bases and J by 6 bases, with 16 bases between the two germline ends.

The rearrangement links TRBV29-1 to TRBJ1-1, with TRBD1 identical over 7 bases. The CDR3 runs 18 residues. CDR1 is SQVTM, CDR2 ANQGSEA, per germline. Trimming took 0 bases from V and 2 from J; bases not matched to a gene: 15. The CDR3 bases are TGCAGCGTTGAAGACGGGAGTCTCACCGGGACAGTTAACACTGAAGCTTTCTTT. Amino acids: CSVEDGSLTGTVNTEAFF.

This rearrangement joins TRBV30 to TRBJ1-1; 11 bases agree with TRBD1. CDR3 size: 14 residues. V shed 2 bases, J shed 9 bases, and the junction held 8 bases outside the gene matches. Germline-derived CDR1 and CDR2 are GTSNPN and SVGIG (reference sequence). CDR3 DNA sequence: TGTGCCTGGAGTACGAGGACAGGGGGCGGAAAAGCTTTCTTT. Amino acid sequence: CAWSTRTGGGKAFF.

This clone was detected a few times. The chain is built from TRBV5-1 and TRBJ1-5; no definite D call. Trimming left V 4 bases short and J 10 bases short, with 15 bases between. CDR1 is SGHRS, CDR2 YFSETQ, per germline. This CDR3 has 13 amino acids. The CDR3 DNA reads as TGCGCCAGCAGCGATGACGGGGTGGGACCCCAGCATTTT. As protein: CASSDDGVGPQHF. Combining the CDR3 with reference TRBV5-1 and TRBJ1-5 gives the whole variable domain KAGVTQTPRYLIKTRGQQVTLSCSPISGHRSVSWYQQTPGQGLQFLFEYFSETQRNKGNFPGRFSGRQFSNSRSEMNVSTLELGDSALYLCASSDDGVGPQHFGDGTRLSIL.

The J gene is TRBJ2-1, the V gene TRBV6-6; D uncertain. This CDR3 is built from 16 residues. Germline values: CDR1 MNHNY, CDR2 SVGAGI (reference sequence). Trimming pared 1 base from V and 3 bases from J, leaving 13 bases between. As DNA, the CDR3 is TGTGCCAGCAGTTACTTTCCGGGCAGCGTCTACAATGAGCAGTTCTTC. It is translated as CASSYFPGSVYNEQFF.

V gene TRBV30 combines with J gene TRBJ2-6, with TRBD1 as a possible D gene (6 bases). The CDR3 covers 17 residues. The germline gives CDR1 GTSNPN, CDR2 SVGIG (reference sequence). Trimming shortened V by 0 bases and J by 3 bases, and 15 bases separated the two germline ends. The CDR3 nucleotides read TGTGCCTGGAGTGTCAAGGTTGGGGGCAGTGGGGCCAACGTCCTGACTTTC. As protein: CAWSVKVGGSGANVLTF.

This clone was recorded a few times. The gene calls are TRBV6-6 and TRBJ2-5; unclear D gene. The CDR3 has 13 amino acids. Trimming removed 8 bases at V and 2 bases at J, with 12 bases between. Germline V gene sequence: CDR1 MNHNY, CDR2 SVGAGI (reference sequence). CDR3 sequence (DNA): TGTGCCAGCCAGTTAGACGGTCAAGAGACCCAGTACTTC. Translated: CASQLDGQETQYF.

This clone was seen a few times. The chain recombines TRBV28 with TRBJ1-1; D gene ambiguous. The germline V and J ends were trimmed by 3 bases and 3 bases, with 14 bases remaining between them. Germline CDR1 reads MDHEN; CDR2 reads SYDVKM. The CDR3 totals 15 residues. This CDR3 reads CASSFGFGGDTEAFF. In DNA, the CDR3 is TGTGCCAGCAGTTTCGGGTTCGGTGGGGACACTGAAGCTTTCTTT.

This clone was seen at least ten times. The junction differs from germline at one of its ends, possibly a read error. The chain couples TRBV5-6 to TRBJ1-1, with D possibly TRBD1 on 5 matching bases. This CDR3 is built from 14 residues. The germline V gene encodes CDR1 SGHDT and CDR2 YYEEEE. The CDR3 here is CASRLGRMNTEAFF. The DNA for the CDR3 is TGTGCCAGCAGATTGGGACGGATGAACACTGAAGCTTTCTTT.

This clone was recorded once. V and J are TRBV20-1 and TRBJ2-7, with a possible D match to TRBD1 (6 bases). The CDR3 is 11 amino acids. Germline CDR1 reads DFQATT; CDR2 reads SNEGSKA (reference sequence). V was cut by 3 bases and J by 3 bases, with 6 bases left in between. CDR3 in DNA: TGCAGTGCTAGGACAGGCTACGAGCAGTACTTC. Translating it yields CSARTGYEQYF.